This T cell receptor (beta chain) was identified during a study of blood T cell repertoires in COVID-19. The data were produced by immunoSEQ multiplex PCR, yet TCRdb's version contains in-frame clones alone and is incomplete. The data show some 320,000 clones, with around nine tenths seen just once and approximately 4.7% held by the top ten. Trimming took 5 bases from V and 10 from J, leaving 21 bases between them. This CDR3 comprises 16 residues. In germline, CDR1 is MNHEY, CDR2 SMNVEV (reference sequence). The source is a man between 60 and 75 years old who had recovered from COVID-19. The chain recombines TRBV27 with TRBJ1-6; D not certain. The sequenced material came from PBMCs or T cells enriched from blood (not recorded which). The CDR3 reads CASSLYISGLGSPLHF. CDR3 DNA sequence: TGTGCCAGCAGTCTCTATATAAGCGGTCTCGGATCACCCCTCCACTTT.